These T cell receptor beta chains were read from a single sample in a study of STAT5B mutations in CD4+ large granular lymphocyte leukemia. This table comes from immunoSEQ multiplex PCR, and its TCRdb copy is limited to in-frame clones, with some not included. Seen here are around 30,000 clones, around four fifths observed once, and the top ten hold roughly 4.5%. Sequenced sample: CD4+ T cells from blood buffy coats. The receptors here all came from a human donor in good health. The conserved cysteine and the conserved F or W are not part of the CDR3 here.

CDR3	J	V
ASSWDRALSYEQY	TRBJ2-7	TRBV7-2
ATTGGAGANVLT	TRBJ2-6	TRBV6-1
ASTLRGDSTDTQY	TRBJ2-3	TRBV4-1
SASVVEQY	TRBJ2-7	TRBV20-1
ASTRDSYGYT	TRBJ1-2	TRBV6-5
ASSKALSFGEGEF	TRBJ2-1	TRBV21-1
ASSEGLAGSYEQY	TRBJ2-7	TRBV6-1
ASSLSGQREKLF	TRBJ1-4	TRBV28
ASSLLLAGGETQY	TRBJ2-5	TRBV5-1
ASSLQGPYGYT	TRBJ1-2	TRBV7-9
ASSEAGGYEKLF	TRBJ1-4	TRBV6-1
SALSYNEQF	TRBJ2-1	TRBV20-1
ASSLVGSNYGYT	TRBJ1-2	TRBV5-6
ASSDQKRGLTEAF	TRBJ1-1	TRBV6-4
ASSSPPNYGYT	TRBJ1-2	TRBV28
AWSVIGGTEAF	TRBJ1-1	TRBV30
ASRSGTSFNEQF	TRBJ2-1	TRBV2
ASSFSPEETQY	TRBJ2-5	TRBV7-9
AWSVRGQSSYNSPLH	TRBJ1-6	TRBV30
ASSQGLGNQPQH	TRBJ1-5	TRBV19
AWSGTSHDEQY	TRBJ2-7	TRBV30
ASSALGAGGTDTQY	TRBJ2-3	TRBV2
ASSPKGGSLSYEQY	TRBJ2-7	TRBV7-2
ASSREAGHQETQY	TRBJ2-5	TRBV7-2
ASAPRGSTGNTEAF	TRBJ1-1	TRBV7-2
ASSLTQWGYEQY	TRBJ2-7	TRBV18
ASSSGTGVTDTQY	TRBJ2-3	TRBV28
ASSLAILAEEQF	TRBJ2-1	TRBV7-6
SAGQGRETQY	TRBJ2-5	TRBV29-1
ASSPLGPEQY	TRBJ2-7	TRBV18
ASSVVGGLDPGDTQY	TRBJ2-3	TRBV9
ASSLAGGRDNEQF	TRBJ2-1	TRBV5-1
ASNGFHVNTIY	TRBJ1-3	TRBV28
ASSLRSGGSEKLF	TRBJ1-4	TRBV27
ASSYAGAEQY	TRBJ2-7	TRBV6-5
ASSTPAGGRIYADTQY	TRBJ2-3	TRBV28
ASSFLPGLTYEQY	TRBJ2-7	TRBV27
ASSPDFTNTGELF	TRBJ2-2	TRBV5-4
ATSGVAGNTIY	TRBJ1-3	TRBV7-9
ASSLGRENEQF	TRBJ2-1	TRBV11-2
ASSLALAEGGKTQY	TRBJ2-5	TRBV7-9
ATSRGGREDTQY	TRBJ2-3	TRBV15
ASSLYRGAYEQY	TRBJ2-7	TRBV11-2
ASSSTFRTSDYEQY	TRBJ2-7	TRBV7-9
ASSPRARDGYT	TRBJ1-2	TRBV6-1
ASSLRTSGRGNNEQF	TRBJ2-1	TRBV7-2
ASSLRLAGPTDTQY	TRBJ2-3	TRBV7-9
ASSVEAGGSYGYT	TRBJ1-2	TRBV9
ASSLGPGTGNEKLF	TRBJ1-4	TRBV5-1
ASKVRGNTEAF	TRBJ1-1	TRBV6-1
SVGRGLATDTQY	TRBJ2-3	TRBV29-1
ASSSVPSYGYT	TRBJ1-2	TRBV28
ASSFGQPTYGYT	TRBJ1-2	TRBV5-6
ATSREQGIEQF	TRBJ2-1	TRBV15
ASSLSGPREQY	TRBJ2-7	TRBV7-2